This T cell receptor (beta chain) was retrieved from a study of T cell responses to AZD1222 COVID-19 vaccine. Study-level results: The sample set comprised mostly white British donors with more females, and clonal diversity was possibly underestimated. In the spike-specific TCR repertoire, nearly half reportedly target unmutated variant regions.

Comment on this clone: The antigen remains undetermined.

The V and J ends lost 6 bases and 7 bases, in that order; junction bases with no gene match: 7. Germline-derived CDR1 and CDR2 are MNHEY and SMNVEV (reference sequence). The CDR3 is 14 amino acids. Data came from immunoSEQ multiplex PCR; TCRdb stores just in-frame clones and leaves some out. The top ten hold around 2.1% of the sample, which has 130,000 to 150,000 clones, around 89% seen once. This TCR was sampled from an adult in good health. The chain carries TRBV27 and TRBJ2-1; TRBD2 aligns across 9 bases. This specimen was peripheral blood, taken on day 0 of AZD1222 vaccination. The CDR3: CASRPAGGPNEQFF. The DNA for the CDR3 is TGTGCCAGCAGGCCAGCGGGAGGCCCGAATGAGCAGTTCTTC.